Below, 27 T cell receptor beta chains from the same sample are listed, as sequenced in a study of beta chain features in type 1 diabetes. The authors reverse transcribed all of the isolated RNA, so sequencing captured expressed TCRB transcripts. Some clones are missing from TCRdb's copy, which holds only in-frame ones; the method was immunoSEQ multiplex PCR. The sample comprises a few hundred thousand clones, 14% of which are singletons, and over 5.5% rests with the top ten. Sequencing was carried out using central memory CD4+ T cells from blood. Receptors originate from a man aged 30-40 years in good health.

This clone showed up many times. The junction differs from germline at one of its ends, possibly a read error. The V and J genes are TRBV11-2 and TRBJ1-2; D not certain. The CDR3 extends over 15 amino acids. CDR1 SGHAT and CDR2 FQNNGV come from the germline V gene. CDR3 region: CASSVDPSANYGYTF. CDR3 coding DNA: TGTGCCAGCAGCGTAGATCCTTCAGCTAACTATGGCTACACCTTC.

V gene TRBV4-1 combines with J gene TRBJ2-1, with 10 bases that match TRBD2. V lost 4 bases, J lost 4 bases, and 4 bases stayed unmatched. Germline V gene sequence: CDR1 MGHRA, CDR2 YSYEKL. The CDR3 spans 15 residues. The CDR3 sequence is CASSPQREGYNEQFF. DNA for the CDR3: TGCGCCAGCAGCCCCCAGCGGGAGGGGTACAATGAGCAGTTCTTC.

For this clone: Mismatch with germline at one junction end may stem from a read error. The V and J genes are TRBV5-1 and TRBJ1-2; D gene unclear. CDR1 is SGHRS and CDR2 is YFSETQ in the germline V gene. CDR3 length equals 16 residues. The CDR3 DNA reads TGCGCCAGCTCCGAATACACTCAGCAGGCTAATTATGGCTACACCTTC. Translation gives CASSEYTQQANYGYTF.

This clone has a handful of counts. J is TRBJ1-2 and V is TRBV6-5; D not resolved. The germline V gene has CDR1 MNHEY and CDR2 SVGAGI. The CDR3 consists of 13 residues. V lost 4 bases and J 4 bases, leaving 10 bases between the germline ends. CDR3 DNA sequence: TGTGCCAGCAGTTTGGACCGGACCTATGGCTACACCTTC. Translation gives CASSLDRTYGYTF.

This clone was seen repeatedly, ten times or more. The chain joins TRBV27 to TRBJ1-2; 7 bases align to TRBD1. The CDR3 length is 13 residues. The V and J ends lost 6 bases and 5 bases, in that order; junction bases with no gene match: 6. Looked up from germline, CDR1 is MNHEY and CDR2 is SMNVEV (reference sequence). For the CDR3, the DNA is TGTGCCAGCAGCCTCAGGGGGGGATATGGCTACACCTTC. It encodes CASSLRGGYGYTF.

The chain couples TRBV19 to TRBJ2-4, with 8 nucleotides matching TRBD2. Germline CDR1 LNHDA, CDR2 SQIVND (reference sequence). The CDR3 runs to 15 residues. Germline trimming cut 7 bases from V and 6 bases from J; bases unmatched to any gene: 11. CDR3 sequence (DNA): TGTGCCAGTACTAAAACCGGGACTAGTGGAAACATTCAGTACTTC. Protein product: CASTKTGTSGNIQYF.

This clone came up a few times. This chain links TRBV6-1 with TRBJ1-1; unclear D gene. This CDR3 has 15 residues. Germline V lookup: CDR1 MNHNS, CDR2 SASEGT. The V end lost 2 bases, the J end lost 1 base, and 11 bases lay between the germline ends. DNA for the CDR3: TGTGCCAGCAGTGAATTCGGTGGAGGGAACACTGAAGCTTTCTTT. It is translated as CASSEFGGGNTEAFF.

This chain connects TRBV7-2 to TRBJ1-3; D unresolved. Trimming removed 0 bases from V and 1 base from J, with 1 base in between. The CDR3 covers 13 residues. CDR1 and CDR2 from the germline V gene are SGHTA and FQGNSA. CDR3 DNA: TGTGCCAGCAGCTTAGCATCTGGAAACACCATATATTTT. This codes for CASSLASGNTIYF.

The rearrangement uses TRBV5-1 and TRBJ2-3, with 8 bases aligning to TRBD1. This CDR3 spans 15 amino acids. The trim removed 4 bases at V and 4 bases at J, leaving 8 bases unmatched. Germline V CDR1 and CDR2: SGHRS, YFSETQ. As DNA, the CDR3 is TGCGCCAGCAGCCTCGGGACAGGTTCGTCAGATACGCAGTATTTT. Its translation is CASSLGTGSSDTQYF.

This chain links TRBV29-1 with TRBJ1-1, with no clear D. The germline CDR1 and CDR2 sequences are SQVTM and ANQGSEA. The V end lost 3 bases, the J end lost 1 base, and 6 bases lay between the germline ends. The CDR3 spans 12 residues. Here the CDR3 reads CSVDEQNTEAFF. The DNA of the CDR3 is TGCAGCGTTGATGAACAGAACACTGAAGCTTTCTTT. The full variable domain, in which reference TRBV29-1 and TRBJ1-1 provide the parts outside the CDR3, is SAVISQKPSRDICQRGTSLTIQCQVDSQVTMMFWYRQQPGQSLTLIATANQGSEATYESGFVIDKFPISRPNLTFSTLTVSNMSPEDSSIYLCSVDEQNTEAFFGQGTRLTVV.

The rearrangement uses TRBV7-2 and TRBJ2-5; TRBD2 matches 7 bases. CDR1 and CDR2 from the germline V gene are SGHTA and FQGNSA. This CDR3 spans 15 amino acids. J lost 5 bases, V lost 8 bases, and 14 bases had no gene match. Here the CDR3 reads CASADIAGVWETQYF. The DNA for the CDR3 is TGTGCCAGCGCTGACATCGCGGGAGTATGGGAGACCCAGTACTTC.

The chain has TRBV15 and TRBJ1-1; a weak D match, TRBD1 (6 bases). CDR3 size: 15 residues. Germline V gene sequence: CDR1 LNHNV, CDR2 YYDKDF (reference sequence). V lost 5 bases and J 4 bases, leaving 17 bases between the germline ends. The CDR3 spells CATSSIKGGFTEAFF. Here the CDR3 DNA reads TGTGCCACCAGCTCAATCAAGGGGGGCTTCACTGAAGCTTTCTTT.

This chain joins TRBV4-2 and TRBJ1-1, with 12 nucleotides matching TRBD1. Germline V gene lookup returns CDR1 LGHNA and CDR2 YNFKEQ. This CDR3 is built from 16 residues. J lost 1 base, V lost 2 bases, and 2 bases had no gene match. Here the CDR3 reads CASSQRDRGRNTEAFF. DNA of the CDR3: TGTGCCAGCAGCCAACGGGACAGGGGGCGGAACACTGAAGCTTTCTTT.

Many counts were recorded for this clone. The chain uses TRBV5-4 and TRBJ1-2; D uncertain. This CDR3 spans 14 amino acids. V lost 4 bases to trimming and J lost 4 bases, with 14 bases between them. Germline CDR1 reads SGHNT; CDR2 reads YYREEE (reference sequence). The CDR3 here is CASSLMEGSYGYTF. The CDR3 region has the DNA TGTGCCAGCAGCCTGATGGAGGGTAGCTATGGCTACACCTTC.

This clone was recorded a few times. The chain joins TRBV5-1 to TRBJ2-1, with 9 nucleotides matching TRBD2. The germline gives CDR1 SGHRS, CDR2 YFSETQ. V dropped 3 bases and J dropped 9; count of bases not matched to a gene: 10. This CDR3 comprises 15 residues. The CDR3, as DNA: TGCGCCAGCAGCTCGGCCGGGACTAGCTCTGGTGAGCAGTTCTTC. The encoded protein is CASSSAGTSSGEQFF.

The gene calls are TRBV25-1 and TRBJ1-1, with D maybe TRBD1 (6 bases). From germline, CDR1 is MGHDK and CDR2 SYGVNS. This CDR3 spans 15 amino acids. V was clipped by 6 bases and J by 1 base, with 15 bases between them. The CDR3: CASRQTQGKNTEAFF. CDR3 coding DNA: TGTGCCAGCAGACAAACCCAGGGGAAGAACACTGAAGCTTTCTTT. Complete variable domain (other parts from reference TRBV25-1 and TRBJ1-1): EADIYQTPRYLVIGTGKKITLECSQTMGHDKMYWYQQDPGMELHLIHYSYGVNSTEKGDLSSESTVSRIRTEHFPLTLESARPSHTSQYLCASRQTQGKNTEAFFGQGTRLTVV.

The chain uses TRBV11-3 and TRBJ1-3, with D unclear. Trimming cost V 5 bases and J 0 bases, with 17 bases left between them. CDR3 length equals 17 residues. The germline V gene encodes CDR1 SGHNT and CDR2 YENEEA. CDR3 in DNA: TGTGCCAGCAGCAGGAGCGCGACGGTCAACTCTGGAAACACCATATATTTT. It codes for CASSRSATVNSGNTIYF.

V gene TRBV27 combines with J gene TRBJ1-1; 8 bases align to TRBD1. Looked up from germline, CDR1 is MNHEY and CDR2 is SMNVEV (reference sequence). The ends lost 7 bases at V and 0 bases at J; junction bases unmatched: 4. The CDR3 sequence is 14 residues long. This CDR3 is CASKPDRVNTEAFF. The CDR3 DNA sequence: TGTGCCAGCAAACCGGACAGGGTGAACACTGAAGCTTTCTTT.

This sequence joins TRBV10-2 and TRBJ1-1, with D possibly being TRBD1 (6 bases). CDR1 is WSHSY, CDR2 SAAADI, per germline. V was pared by 8 bases and J by 3 bases, with 16 bases between. The CDR3 is 14 residues long. The CDR3 sequence: CASLLGGLDTEAFF. CDR3 nucleotide sequence: TGCGCCAGCCTACTTGGGGGCCTGGACACTGAAGCTTTCTTT.

This clone was observed a few times. CDR3 sequence: CASSLGGRNEKLFF. The CDR3 bases are TGCGCCAGCAGCTTGGGTGGGAGGAATGAAAAACTGTTTTTT. The V and J genes are TRBV5-1 and TRBJ1-4, with unresolved D. Trimming cost V 0 bases and J 5 bases, with 8 bases left between them. CDR1 and CDR2 from the germline V gene are SGHRS and YFSETQ. There are 14 residues in the CDR3.

The rearrangement joins TRBV11-2 to TRBJ2-1; tentatively, D is TRBD2 (6 bases). Per germline, CDR1 SGHAT and CDR2 FQNNGV. This CDR3 has 14 amino acids. V was cut by 5 bases and J by 7 bases, with 15 bases left in between. CDR3 nucleotides: TGTGCCAGCAGCCTTTACGGGGCGGGGAATGAGCAGTTCTTC. Residues: CASSLYGAGNEQFF.

The chain uses TRBV9 and TRBJ2-1; TRBD1 matches at 10 bases. The CDR3 is made up of 17 amino acids. Germline lookup yields CDR1 SGDLS and CDR2 YYNGEE. With 4 bases clipped from V and 0 bases from J, the junction kept 7 bases outside the gene matches. DNA for the CDR3: TGTGCCAGCAGCCTCGGGACAGGGGTTTTCTCCTACAATGAGCAGTTCTTC. Translation gives CASSLGTGVFSYNEQFF.

This rearrangement joins TRBV11-3 to TRBJ1-1, with D perhaps TRBD1 (5 bases). The germline gives CDR1 SGHNT, CDR2 YENEEA. This CDR3 is built from 13 residues. V lost 5 bases and J 5 bases, leaving 12 bases between the germline ends. As DNA, the CDR3 is TGTGCCAGCAGCCCCGAGGGACTGACTGAAGCTTTCTTT. It encodes CASSPEGLTEAFF.

The J gene is TRBJ2-7, the V gene TRBV11-2, with unresolved D. The CDR3 spans 13 residues. Deletions cut 5 bases from V and 2 bases from J, with 10 bases between. Germline-derived CDR1 and CDR2 are SGHAT and FQNNGV. The CDR3 DNA reads as TGTGCCAGCAGCCCTGCGGCGACCTACGAGCAGTACTTC. Residues: CASSPAATYEQYF.

This clone has only a few counts. The rearrangement links TRBV7-2 to TRBJ2-5; 7 bases agree with TRBD2. J was trimmed by 10 bases and V by 5 bases; bases with no gene match: 4. The CDR3 runs to 11 residues. CDR1 SGHTA and CDR2 FQGNSA come from the germline V gene. The CDR3, as DNA: TGTGCCAGCAGCCGGGGGGTAGTCCAGTACTTC. The encoded protein is CASSRGVVQYF.

This clone was counted only a few times. The J gene is TRBJ2-7, the V gene TRBV30; D is possibly TRBD1 (5 bases). The V end was cut by 2 bases, the J end by 6 bases, with 8 bases between. The CDR3 has 11 amino acids. Germline V gene sequence: CDR1 GTSNPN, CDR2 SVGIG (reference sequence). CDR3 nucleotides: TGTGCCTGGAGTCAAGGGGTCGAGCAGTACGTC. It translates to CAWSQGVEQYV.

This clone came up a few times. The chain employs TRBV19 and TRBJ2-3; D remains unclear. The CDR3 extends over 14 amino acids. V dropped 7 bases and J dropped 1 base, with 12 bases sitting between them. Germline V gene sequence: CDR1 LNHDA, CDR2 SQIVND (reference sequence). The CDR3 spells CASTLGARTDTQYF. The CDR3, as DNA: TGTGCCAGTACCCTCGGTGCACGCACAGATACGCAGTATTTT.